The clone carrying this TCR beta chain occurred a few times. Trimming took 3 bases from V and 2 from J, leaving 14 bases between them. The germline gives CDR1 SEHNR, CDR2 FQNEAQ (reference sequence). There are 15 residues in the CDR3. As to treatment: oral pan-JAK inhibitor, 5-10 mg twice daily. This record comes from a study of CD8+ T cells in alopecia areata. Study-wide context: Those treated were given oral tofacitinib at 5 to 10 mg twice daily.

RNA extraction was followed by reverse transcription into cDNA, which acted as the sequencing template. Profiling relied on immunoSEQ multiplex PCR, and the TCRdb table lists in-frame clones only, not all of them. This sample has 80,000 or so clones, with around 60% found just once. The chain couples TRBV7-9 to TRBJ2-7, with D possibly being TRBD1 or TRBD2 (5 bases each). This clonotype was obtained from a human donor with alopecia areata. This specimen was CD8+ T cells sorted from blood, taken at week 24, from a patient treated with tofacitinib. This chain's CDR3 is CASSLGPSSPYEQYF. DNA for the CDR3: TGTGCCAGCAGCTTGGGACCCTCCTCTCCCTACGAGCAGTACTTC.